This is a list of T cell receptor beta chains from one sample in a study of memory CD4+ T cells and cytomegalovirus serostatus. The table came from immunoSEQ multiplex PCR; TCRdb's copy has only in-frame clones and leaves some out. The sample consists of 35,000 to 55,000 clones, less than 85% of them appearing once. Sequencing was performed on memory CD4+ T cells from blood. All receptors come from an adult in good health and CMV-seronegative. CDR3s include the opening cysteine and the closing phenylalanine or tryptophan. Fields, in order: clone size, D gene, J gene, V gene, CDR3 DNA, CDR3 protein. A D gene is named only where the DNA matches it firmly. Rows may omit the clone size; those that give it use once, few, many or a size class.

clone_size: -; d_call: TRBD1; j_call: TRBJ2-1; v_call: TRBV10-2; cdr3_nt: TGCGCCAGCACCCCGGTGAGGGACAGGGGTATGGATGAGCAGTTCTTC; cdr3_aa: CASTPVRDRGMDEQFF
clone_size: -; d_call: -; j_call: TRBJ2-3; v_call: TRBV9; cdr3_nt: TGTGCCAGCAGCGTAGAGGGGGTCACAGATACGCAGTATTTT; cdr3_aa: CASSVEGVTDTQYF
clone_size: -; d_call: -; j_call: TRBJ1-4; v_call: TRBV25-1; cdr3_nt: TGTGCCAGCAGCCTAGGGCTCGGGGTTGGGGAAAAACTGTTTTTT; cdr3_aa: CASSLGLGVGEKLFF
clone_size: -; d_call: -; j_call: TRBJ2-1; v_call: TRBV7-2; cdr3_nt: TGTGCCAGCAGCTCCCCTACCCTTGGGGAGCAGTTCTTC; cdr3_aa: CASSSPTLGEQFF
clone_size: -; d_call: -; j_call: TRBJ1-5; v_call: TRBV9; cdr3_nt: TGTGCCAGCAGCCCCGACAGTTTCAATCAGCCCCAGCATTTT; cdr3_aa: CASSPDSFNQPQHF
clone_size: once; d_call: -; j_call: TRBJ1-2; v_call: TRBV6-1; cdr3_nt: TGTGCCAGCAGTTTGGACACCCCGGGGGGCTACACCTTC; cdr3_aa: CASSLDTPGGYTF
clone_size: -; d_call: TRBD1; j_call: TRBJ2-1; v_call: TRBV7-8; cdr3_nt: TGTGCCAGCAGCAAGAGACAGGGATATGAGCAGTTCTTC; cdr3_aa: CASSKRQGYEQFF
clone_size: -; d_call: TRBD1; j_call: TRBJ1-5; v_call: TRBV5-6; cdr3_nt: TGTGCCAGCAGCTCCACAGGGGTGAGGCAGCCCCAGCATTTT; cdr3_aa: CASSSTGVRQPQHF
clone_size: -; d_call: -; j_call: TRBJ2-1; v_call: TRBV28; cdr3_nt: TGTGCCAGCAGTTTGGTCAATGAGCAGTTCTTC; cdr3_aa: CASSLVNEQFF
clone_size: -; d_call: TRBD1; j_call: TRBJ1-2; v_call: TRBV15; cdr3_nt: TGTGCCACCAGCAGGCCCTTTGGGGACAGGGTAGGCGGCTACACCTTC; cdr3_aa: CATSRPFGDRVGGYTF
clone_size: -; d_call: TRBD1; j_call: TRBJ2-7; v_call: TRBV30; cdr3_nt: TGTGCCTGGAGTCCCCTGGGGACAGGGGTCTACGAGCAGTACTTC; cdr3_aa: CAWSPLGTGVYEQYF
clone_size: -; d_call: TRBD1; j_call: TRBJ2-1; v_call: TRBV2; cdr3_nt: TGTGCCAGCAGTGCGGACAGGGGCTCCTACAATGAGCAGTTCTTC; cdr3_aa: CASSADRGSYNEQFF
clone_size: -; d_call: TRBD2; j_call: TRBJ2-7; v_call: TRBV29-1; cdr3_nt: TGCAGCGTGCGACTAGCGGGGGTGTACGAGCAGTACTTC; cdr3_aa: CSVRLAGVYEQYF
clone_size: -; d_call: TRBD2; j_call: TRBJ2-5; v_call: TRBV5-6; cdr3_nt: TGTGCCAGCAGCTTCCCTAGCGGGGCGGAGACCCAGTACTTC; cdr3_aa: CASSFPSGAETQYF
clone_size: -; d_call: -; j_call: TRBJ2-5; v_call: TRBV11-1; cdr3_nt: TGTGCCAGCAGCTTACTACAGCAAGAGACCCAGTACTTC; cdr3_aa: CASSLLQQETQYF
clone_size: -; d_call: -; j_call: TRBJ2-7; v_call: TRBV10-3; cdr3_nt: TGTGCCATCAGTGACCGGGGGAAACCGGACGAGCAGTACTTC; cdr3_aa: CAISDRGKPDEQYF
clone_size: -; d_call: -; j_call: TRBJ2-7; v_call: TRBV7-8; cdr3_nt: TGTGCCAGCAGCCACAACTCCTACGAGCAGTACTTC; cdr3_aa: CASSHNSYEQYF
clone_size: -; d_call: TRBD1; j_call: TRBJ2-3; v_call: TRBV4-2; cdr3_nt: TGTGCCAGCACGGAACAGGGGGCGTTAGCAGATACGCAGTATTTT; cdr3_aa: CASTEQGALADTQYF
clone_size: -; d_call: -; j_call: TRBJ2-7; v_call: TRBV6-5; cdr3_nt: TGTGCCAGCGCGGGTCCGAAAGCCTACGAGCAGTACTTC; cdr3_aa: CASAGPKAYEQYF
clone_size: -; d_call: -; j_call: TRBJ2-5; v_call: TRBV5-1; cdr3_nt: TGCGCCAGCAGCTTAAACAAACAGGTCGGTGAGACCCAGTACTTC; cdr3_aa: CASSLNKQVGETQYF
clone_size: once; d_call: TRBD2; j_call: TRBJ2-4; v_call: TRBV7-2; cdr3_nt: TGTGCCAGCAGCCTTCAGTCTAGCGGGGGTAACATTCAGTACTTC; cdr3_aa: CASSLQSSGGNIQYF
clone_size: -; d_call: -; j_call: TRBJ2-7; v_call: TRBV11-3; cdr3_nt: TGTGCCAGCAGCTTAGAATACGAGCAGTACTTC; cdr3_aa: CASSLEYEQYF
clone_size: -; d_call: -; j_call: TRBJ1-3; v_call: TRBV10-3; cdr3_nt: TGTGCCATCTGGGGCGGGGATGGAAACACCATATATTTT; cdr3_aa: CAIWGGDGNTIYF
clone_size: -; d_call: -; j_call: TRBJ1-6; v_call: TRBV28; cdr3_nt: TGTGCCAGCAGTTTATGGGGGACTTTCTCCTATAATTCACCCCTCCACTTT; cdr3_aa: CASSLWGTFSYNSPLHF
clone_size: -; d_call: -; j_call: TRBJ1-1; v_call: TRBV11-3; cdr3_nt: TGTGCCAGCAGCGAACCCCACGGGGGATCTGAAGCTTTCTTT; cdr3_aa: CASSEPHGGSEAFF
clone_size: -; d_call: TRBD1; j_call: TRBJ1-5; v_call: TRBV7-8; cdr3_nt: TGTGCCAGCAGCTTCGGGACAGGGGGCTCCGGGGGGCAGCCCCAGCATTTT; cdr3_aa: CASSFGTGGSGGQPQHF
clone_size: -; d_call: TRBD1; j_call: TRBJ1-6; v_call: TRBV2; cdr3_nt: TGTGCCAACACAGGGGGCAATTCACCCCTCCACTTT; cdr3_aa: CANTGGNSPLHF
clone_size: -; d_call: TRBD2; j_call: TRBJ2-5; v_call: TRBV5-4; cdr3_nt: TGTGCCAGCAGCTACGGGGGGACCCAAGAGACCCAGTACTTC; cdr3_aa: CASSYGGTQETQYF
clone_size: -; d_call: TRBD1; j_call: TRBJ2-7; v_call: TRBV6-5; cdr3_nt: TGTGCCAGCAGTCCAGGGACAGCCTACGAGCAGTACTTC; cdr3_aa: CASSPGTAYEQYF
clone_size: few; d_call: -; j_call: TRBJ1-6; v_call: TRBV4-2; cdr3_nt: TGTGCCAGCAGCCAAGATGGCCGAAATTCACCCCTCCACTTT; cdr3_aa: CASSQDGRNSPLHF
clone_size: once; d_call: TRBD2; j_call: TRBJ2-3; v_call: TRBV4-1; cdr3_nt: TGCGCCAGCAGCCAAGAAACTAGCGGGGCAGATACGCAGTATTTT; cdr3_aa: CASSQETSGADTQYF
clone_size: -; d_call: -; j_call: TRBJ2-2; v_call: TRBV25-1; cdr3_nt: TGTGCCAGCAGTGAGCTTCACGCCGGGGAGCTGTTTTTT; cdr3_aa: CASSELHAGELFF